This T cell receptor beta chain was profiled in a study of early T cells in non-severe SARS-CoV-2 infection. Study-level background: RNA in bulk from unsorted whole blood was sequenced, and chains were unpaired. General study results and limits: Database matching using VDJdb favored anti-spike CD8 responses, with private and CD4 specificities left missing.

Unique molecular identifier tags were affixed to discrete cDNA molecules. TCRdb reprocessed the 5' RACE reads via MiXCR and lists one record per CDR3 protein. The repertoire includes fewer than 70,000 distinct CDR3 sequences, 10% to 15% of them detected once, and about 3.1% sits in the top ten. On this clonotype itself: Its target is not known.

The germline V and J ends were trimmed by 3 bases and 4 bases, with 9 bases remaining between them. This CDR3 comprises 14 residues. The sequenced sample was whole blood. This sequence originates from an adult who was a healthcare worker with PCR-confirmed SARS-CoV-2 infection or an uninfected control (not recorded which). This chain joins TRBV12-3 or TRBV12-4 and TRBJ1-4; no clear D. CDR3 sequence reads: CASSLGMNNEKLFF. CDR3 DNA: TGTGCCAGCAGTTTGGGAATGAATAATGAAAAACTGTTTTTT.